These 10 T cell receptor beta chains came from one sample sequenced in a study of breast tumors, draining lymph nodes, adjacent tissues. TCRdb itself ran the multiplex PCR reads through MiXCR, one entry per CDR3 protein. The profile shows some 230,000 distinct CDR3 sequences, around 34% of them singletons. The lymph nodes were axillary draining lymph nodes from breast cancer patients. Sequenced sample: axillary lymph node tissue. The receptors stem from a female donor with breast cancer. Some clones in this sample may be carry-over from other donors' samples.

This CDR3 reads CASSPNQLNTEAFF. The CDR3 bases are TGTGCCAGCAGTCCAAACCAACTCAACACTGAAGCTTTCTTT. This chain uses TRBV7-2 with TRBJ1-1; D gene ambiguous. Deletions cut 6 bases from V and 2 bases from J, with 13 bases between. The CDR3 covers 14 residues. CDR1 SGHTA and CDR2 FQGNSA come from the germline V gene.

In its sample, this clonotype was seen many times. CDR3: CASYSGRSTDTQYF. CDR3 nucleotides: TGTGCCAGCTATAGCGGGAGAAGCACAGATACGCAGTATTTT. V usage is TRBV2 and J usage is TRBJ2-3; 9 bases map to TRBD2. In germline, CDR1 is SNHLY, CDR2 FYNNEI. With V trimmed by 8 bases and J by 0 bases, 3 bases remained unmatched. The CDR3 totals 14 residues.

Ten or more counts support this clonotype. The CDR3 DNA follows: TGTGCCAGCAGCTTCTCCGGGACAGGGGTGTATGAGCAGTTCTTC. The encoded protein is CASSFSGTGVYEQFF. The V gene is TRBV7-6, the J gene TRBJ2-1; 10 nucleotides line up with TRBD1. V was pared by 3 bases and J by 8 bases, with 7 bases of the junction left unmatched. The CDR3 extends over 15 amino acids. The germline V gene has CDR1 SGHVS and CDR2 FNYEAQ.

Notes on this clonotype: This could be a read error, since a much larger clone is one nucleotide away. This chain links TRBV7-9 with TRBJ2-7; D is uncertain. Germline assignment: CDR1 SEHNR and CDR2 FQNEAQ (reference sequence). The CDR3 totals 15 residues. For the CDR3, the DNA is TGTGCCAGCAGCTTAAGAGATGGGTTGTCCTACGAGCAGCACTTC. It is translated as CASSLRDGLSYEQHF.

This clonotype was observed many times. The CDR3 sequence is CATSEGTGVGGETQYF. CDR3 nucleotide sequence: TGTGCCACCAGTGAGGGGACAGGGGTTGGAGGAGAGACCCAGTACTTC. The chain uses TRBV24-1 and TRBJ2-5, with TRBD1 identical over 10 bases. J gave up 4 bases and V 4 bases, and 8 bases lay outside the gene matches. The germline V gene has CDR1 KGHDR and CDR2 SFDVKD. This CDR3 region has 16 residues.

In this sample, this clonotype turned up many times. The junction departs from the called germline gene at one end, perhaps through a read error. The chain has TRBV19 and TRBJ2-2; D might be TRBD1 (6 bases). CDR3 length: 16 amino acids. The V gene's germline CDR1 is LNHDA and CDR2 SQIVND (reference sequence). This CDR3 reads CASRIGQRTRTGELFF. DNA for the CDR3: TGTGCCAGTAGGATAGGACAGAGAACGAGGACCGGGGAGCTGTTTTTT.

J is TRBJ2-3 and V is TRBV19; 7 bases align to TRBD2. Germline V gene sequence: CDR1 LNHDA, CDR2 SQIVND (reference sequence). This CDR3 is 14 amino acids long. V gave up 3 bases and J gave up 6 bases; unmatched junction bases: 6. DNA of the CDR3: TGTGCCAGTAGTATTTGGGGGGGAGCGGATACGCAGTATTTT. It codes for CASSIWGGADTQYF.

This clonotype was seen at least ten times. The chain joins TRBV4-2 to TRBJ1-4; 9 bases are a match to TRBD1. This CDR3 comprises 17 residues. In germline, CDR1 is LGHNA, CDR2 YNFKEQ. J was trimmed by 8 bases and V by 1 base; bases with no gene match: 11. Here the CDR3 DNA reads TGTGCCAGCAGCCAAGGCTTCACCAGGACAGGGGACGAAAAACTGTTTTTT. Translation: CASSQGFTRTGDEKLFF.

This clonotype turned up a few times. This chain joins TRBV5-1 and TRBJ2-1; 9 bases align to TRBD1. Germline CDR1 is SGHRS and CDR2 is YFSETQ. Trimming removed 4 bases from V and 9 bases from J; junction bases left unmatched: 14. The CDR3 runs 16 residues. CDR3 in amino acids: CASSPGTGGRGAEQFF. As DNA, the CDR3 is TGCGCCAGCAGCCCGGGCACAGGGGGCAGAGGAGCTGAGCAGTTCTTC.

This clonotype was found many times. This chain connects TRBV5-8 to TRBJ2-5; D is ambiguous. V lost 4 bases and J 1 base, leaving 11 bases between the germline ends. Germline assignment: CDR1 SGHTS and CDR2 YDEGEE. CDR3 size: 14 residues. CDR3 DNA sequence: TGTGCCAGCAGCCCGCCTTGGGTCCAAGAGACCCAGTACTTC. Translating it yields CASSPPWVQETQYF. The entire variable domain, with the rest obtained from reference TRBV5-8 and TRBJ2-5, is as follows: EAGVTQSPTHLIKTRGQQATLRCSPISGHTSVYWYQQALGLGLQFLLWYDEGEERNRGNFPPRFSGRQFPNYSSELNVNALELEDSALYLCASSPPWVQETQYFGPGTRLLVL.